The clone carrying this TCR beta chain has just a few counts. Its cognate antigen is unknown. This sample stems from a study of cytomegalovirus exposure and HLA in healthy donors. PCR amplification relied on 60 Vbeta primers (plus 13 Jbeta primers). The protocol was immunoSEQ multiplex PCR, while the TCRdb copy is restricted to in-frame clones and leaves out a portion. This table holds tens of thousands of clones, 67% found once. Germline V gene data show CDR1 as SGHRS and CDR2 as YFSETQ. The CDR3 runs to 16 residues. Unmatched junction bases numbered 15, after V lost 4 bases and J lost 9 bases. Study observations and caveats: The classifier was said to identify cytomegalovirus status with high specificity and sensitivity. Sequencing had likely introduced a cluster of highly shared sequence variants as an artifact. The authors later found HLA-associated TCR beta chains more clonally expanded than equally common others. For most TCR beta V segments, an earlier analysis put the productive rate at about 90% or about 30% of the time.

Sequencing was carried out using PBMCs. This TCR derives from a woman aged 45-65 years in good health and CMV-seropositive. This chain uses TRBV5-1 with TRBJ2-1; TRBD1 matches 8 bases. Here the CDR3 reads CASSTATGEGFGEQFF. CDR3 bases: TGCGCCAGCAGCACCGCGACAGGGGAAGGGTTCGGTGAGCAGTTCTTC. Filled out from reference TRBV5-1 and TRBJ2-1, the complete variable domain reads KAGVTQTPRYLIKTRGQQVTLSCSPISGHRSVSWYQQTPGQGLQFLFEYFSETQRNKGNFPGRFSGRQFSNSRSEMNVSTLELGDSALYLCASSTATGEGFGEQFFGPGTRLTVL.